This T cell receptor (beta chain) was documented in a study of Ad26.COV2.S vaccination and SARS-CoV-2 variants. Notes on the study in general: The TCR breadth and depth analyses may have understated or missed part of the total T cell responses.

The CDR3 is 13 amino acids. Germline V gene sequence: CDR1 GTSNPN, CDR2 SVGIG (reference sequence). The V end lost 0 bases, the J end lost 4 bases, and 7 bases lay between the germline ends. Noted treatment: some 20 received Ad26.COV2.S at low or high dose, single or two shots; roughly 5 received placebo; per-sample allocation not given. Sampling was performed 63 days after the first vaccine or placebo injection. Note on this clone: Antigen unknown. The sample holds other DNA sequences that translate to the same CDR3.

Clones were sequenced by immunoSEQ multiplex PCR, and TCRdb holds only the in-frame ones, with some missing. This table holds 300,000 to 350,000 clones, 85% to 90% found once. This TCR derives from a person between 18 and 65 years old who received the Ad26.COV2.S COVID-19 vaccine or a placebo. The sequences come from peripheral blood, collected in a trial of Ad26.COV2.S vaccine versus placebo. This chain uses TRBV30 with TRBJ1-5; D gene unclear. CDR3 nucleotide sequence: TGTGCCTGGAGTGTCTCGGGAAATCAGCCCCAGCATTTT. Protein: CAWSVSGNQPQHF.